These 26 T cell receptor beta chains were sequenced from one sample in a study of blood T cell repertoires in COVID-19 (dated by TCRdb to 2020 to 2021). The library was prepared using the immunoSEQ multiplex PCR assay. TCRdb limited this immuneACCESS table to in-frame rearrangements with V and J called. A share of clones is missing; checked studies link under half to unresolved V genes, and the rest is unexplained. The table for this sample lists 300,000 to 400,000 clones; more than 75% of them were counted only once. 2.5% to 4% of the sample rests with the top ten. The sequenced material came from peripheral blood. These receptors all come from a woman aged 18-35 years who had recovered from COVID-19.

The chain recombines TRBV19 with TRBJ2-4; D not certain. V lost 4 bases and J lost 0, with 7 bases in between. CDR1 is LNHDA, CDR2 SQIVND, per germline (reference sequence). The CDR3 loop spans 14 amino acids. The CDR3 nucleotides read TGTGCCAGTAGTACAGATCTAGCCAAAAACATTCAGTACTTC. As protein: CASSTDLAKNIQYF. Together with reference TRBV19 and TRBJ2-4, the CDR3 gives the full variable domain: DGGITQSPKYLFRKEGQNVTLSCEQNLNHDAMYWYRQDPGQGLRLIYYSQIVNDFQKGDIAEGYSVSREKKESFPLTVTSAQKNPTAFYLCASSTDLAKNIQYFGAGTRLSVL.

This clone was picked up one time. V and J are TRBV18 and TRBJ2-1, with 14 nucleotides matching TRBD2. The CDR3 has 18 amino acids. The ends lost 4 bases at V and 0 bases at J; junction bases unmatched: 5. In germline, CDR1 is KGHSH, CDR2 LQKENI. The CDR3, as DNA: TGTGCCAGCTCACGGACTAGCGGGAGGCTGAGCTCCTACAATGAGCAGTTCTTC. It specifies CASSRTSGRLSSYNEQFF.

The genes are TRBV29-1 and TRBJ1-3; TRBD1 matches 7 bases. Losses at the gene ends were 7 bases for V and 4 bases for J; bases not matched to a gene: 7. Germline V gene sequence: CDR1 SQVTM, CDR2 ANQGSEA. The CDR3 is 13 residues long. Written as DNA, the CDR3 is TGCAGCGGGGGTAGGGGGCCGGGAAACACCATATATTTT. It encodes CSGGRGPGNTIYF. Together with reference TRBV29-1 and TRBJ1-3, the CDR3 gives the full variable domain: SAVISQKPSRDICQRGTSLTIQCQVDSQVTMMFWYRQQPGQSLTLIATANQGSEATYESGFVIDKFPISRPNLTFSTLTVSNMSPEDSSIYLCSGGRGPGNTIYFGEGSWLTVV.

J is TRBJ2-7 and V is TRBV30, with 8 bases identical to TRBD1. This CDR3 has 13 amino acids. V shed 3 bases, J shed 2 bases, and the junction held 3 bases outside the gene matches. The germline V gene has CDR1 GTSNPN and CDR2 SVGIG (reference sequence). The CDR3 spells CAWRQQGAYEQYV. CDR3 in DNA: TGTGCCTGGAGGCAACAGGGGGCCTACGAGCAGTACGTC.

For this clone: At one end, the junction sequence differs from germline, possibly due to a read error. The rearrangement uses TRBV10-1 and TRBJ2-3, with a possible D match to TRBD1 (6 bases). Germline V CDR1 and CDR2: WNHNN, SYGVQD (reference sequence). CDR3 size: 14 residues. This CDR3 reads CASTTGPGTYTQYF. CDR3 nucleotides: TGCGCCAGCACGACAGGACCGGGCACATATACGCAGTATTTT.

The V call is TRBV30, the J call TRBJ2-1; D not resolved. The CDR3 loop spans 15 amino acids. Trimming pared 2 bases from V and 0 bases from J, leaving 11 bases between. Germline V gene sequence: CDR1 GTSNPN, CDR2 SVGIG (reference sequence). The CDR3 bases are TGTGCCTGGAGTATTCGAGGTAGCTCCTACAATGAGCAGTTCTTC. As protein: CAWSIRGSSYNEQFF.

In nucleotides, the CDR3 is TGTGCCAGTAGTGAGGCCTTGAACACTGAAGCTTTCTTT. Translated: CASSEALNTEAFF. The gene calls are TRBV19 and TRBJ1-1; D is unresolved. V lost 5 bases and J 0 bases, leaving 7 bases between the germline ends. Per the germline V gene, CDR1 is LNHDA and CDR2 is SQIVND (reference sequence). CDR3 size: 13 residues.

The chain has TRBV19 and TRBJ1-5, with D possibly being TRBD1 (5 bases). The germline V and J ends were trimmed by 7 bases and 0 bases, with 10 bases remaining between them. Germline CDR1 reads LNHDA; CDR2 reads SQIVND (reference sequence). This CDR3 region has 14 residues. This CDR3 reads CASKGPASNQPQHF. The CDR3 region has the DNA TGTGCCAGTAAGGGGCCAGCTAGCAATCAGCCCCAGCATTTT.

The rearrangement links TRBV4-1 to TRBJ2-2; the match to TRBD2 covers 7 bases. Trimming at V came to 0 bases and at J to 7 bases, leaving 14 bases not matched to a gene. The CDR3 is 18 residues long. The germline gives CDR1 MGHRA, CDR2 YSYEKL. CDR3 sequence: CASSQDLGSGIGGGELFF. The CDR3 region has the DNA TGCGCCAGCAGCCAAGACCTGGGGAGCGGGATAGGTGGCGGGGAGCTGTTTTTT.

The chain has TRBV2 and TRBJ1-5; D might be TRBD1 (5 bases). Trimming took off 10 bases at V and 1 base at J, with 17 bases between the two ends. The CDR3 length is 15 residues. Germline assignment: CDR1 SNHLY and CDR2 FYNNEI. The CDR3 DNA reads as TGTGCCACCTCCTACGGGGGATTAAGCAATCAGCCCCAGCATTTT. This sequence encodes CATSYGGLSNQPQHF. Full variable domain (remainder filled in from reference TRBV2 and TRBJ1-5): EPEVTQTPSHQVTQMGQEVILRCVPISNHLYFYWYRQILGQKVEFLVSFYNNEISEKSEIFDDQFSVERPDGSNFTLKIRSTKLEDSAMYFCATSYGGLSNQPQHFGDGTRLSIL.

This clone was recorded once. Other DNA sequences in this sample translate to the same CDR3. The chain couples TRBV11-3 to TRBJ1-5; D uncertain. The ends were cut back, 0 bases at V and 4 bases at J, with 4 bases in the middle. The CDR3 covers 13 residues. Germline V lookup: CDR1 SGHNT, CDR2 YENEEA. CDR3 nucleotides: TGTGCCAGCAGCTTAGATCTAAATCAGCCCCAGCATTTT. Its protein product is CASSLDLNQPQHF.

V usage is TRBV5-4 and J usage is TRBJ1-2; 11 bases fit TRBD1. Germline V gene lookup returns CDR1 SGHNT and CDR2 YYREEE (reference sequence). This CDR3 spans 15 amino acids. With 3 bases clipped from V and 5 bases from J, the junction kept 6 bases outside the gene matches. The CDR3 is CASSSRTGGKYGYTF. The DNA of the CDR3 is TGTGCCAGCAGCTCCCGGACAGGGGGCAAATATGGCTACACCTTC. Together with reference TRBV5-4 and TRBJ1-2, the CDR3 gives the full variable domain: ETGVTQSPTHLIKTRGQQVTLRCSSQSGHNTVSWYQQALGQGPQFIFQYYREEENGRGNFPPRFSGLQFPNYSSELNVNALELDDSALYLCASSSRTGGKYGYTFGSGTRLTVV.

The chain links TRBV14 to TRBJ2-1; 10 nucleotides match TRBD2. In germline, CDR1 is SGHDN, CDR2 FVKESK. The CDR3 loop spans 19 amino acids. Unmatched junction bases numbered 12, after V lost 2 bases and J lost 2 bases. The CDR3 bases are TGTGCCAGCAGCCAATTGCCTAGCGGGGGCCCGGTTCCCTACAATGAGCAGTTCTTC. This gives the protein CASSQLPSGGPVPYNEQFF.

The rearrangement uses TRBV6-5 and TRBJ1-2; D gene uncertain. Germline values: CDR1 MNHEY, CDR2 SVGAGI. The ends were cut back, 8 bases at V and 5 bases at J, with 18 bases in the middle. The CDR3 totals 14 residues. In DNA, the CDR3 is TGTGCCAGCCGTTCCCCCGGGGTAGAGTATGGCTACACCTTC. It codes for CASRSPGVEYGYTF.

The chain recombines TRBV9 with TRBJ2-6; TRBD2 matches 9 bases. The CDR3 sequence is 18 residues long. The V gene end was trimmed by 0 bases and the J gene end by 4 bases; junction bases not matched to a gene: 8. Germline CDR1 is SGDLS and CDR2 is YYNGEE. CDR3 nucleotides: TGTGCCAGCAGCGTAGTCGGCGGGAGGGCAACCGGGGCCAACGTCCTGACTTTC. The encoded protein is CASSVVGGRATGANVLTF.

In this sample, this clone turned up a few times. The gene calls are TRBV18 and TRBJ2-2; 11 bases map to TRBD2. This CDR3 is 16 amino acids long. In germline, CDR1 is KGHSH, CDR2 LQKENI. V lost 5 bases, J lost 3 bases, and 5 bases stayed unmatched. CDR3 bases: TGTGCCAGCTCAGCACGACTAGCGGGGCACACCGGGGAGCTGTTTTTT. Its protein is CASSARLAGHTGELFF.

This clone was counted once. This chain links TRBV12-2 with TRBJ1-2; TRBD1, the D gene given by the table, was not confirmed from the DNA. TRBV12-2 is reported as a pseudogene. CDR3 length: 15 amino acids. In nucleotides, the CDR3 is TGTGCAAGTCGCTTAGTACCACAGGGGGGCTATGGCTACACCTTC. Translating it yields CASRLVPQGGYGYTF.

The chain carries TRBV11-3 and TRBJ2-1; tentative D call: TRBD2 (5 bases). Trimming took 7 bases from V and 9 from J, leaving 13 bases between them. Looked up from germline, CDR1 is SGHNT and CDR2 is YENEEA. The CDR3 is made up of 12 amino acids. CDR3: CASNHYSGEQFF. The DNA for the CDR3 is TGTGCCAGCAACCACTACAGCGGTGAGCAGTTCTTC.

This clone has just one count. This rearrangement joins TRBV19 to TRBJ2-1; D might be TRBD1 (6 bases). Germline lookup yields CDR1 LNHDA and CDR2 SQIVND (reference sequence). V was cut by 1 base and J by 3 bases, with 10 bases left in between. CDR3 size: 15 residues. The CDR3 bases are TGTGCCAGTAGTATAGCGGTGACAGGCTACAATGAGCAGTTCTTC. Amino acid sequence: CASSIAVTGYNEQFF.

This chain links TRBV3-1 (or the pseudogene TRBV3-2) with TRBJ2-6; D call uncertain. CDR1 is LGHDT, CDR2 YNNKEL, per germline (reference sequence). V was trimmed by 3 bases and J by 1 base, leaving 10 bases between them. This CDR3 is 16 amino acids long. CDR3 in amino acids: CASSHPGGSGANVLTF. In DNA, the CDR3 is TGTGCCAGCAGCCACCCCGGCGGATCTGGGGCCAACGTCCTGACTTTC.

The chain combines TRBV5-1 with TRBJ2-2; 9 nucleotides match TRBD2. Germline values: CDR1 SGHRS, CDR2 YFSETQ. Trimming at V came to 4 bases and at J to 2 bases, leaving 15 bases not matched to a gene. CDR3 size: 19 residues. CDR3: CASSRRPPTSGLNTGELFF. The CDR3 region has the DNA TGCGCCAGCAGCCGACGTCCACCCACTAGCGGGCTCAACACCGGGGAGCTGTTTTTT.

The rearrangement links TRBV7-9 to TRBJ1-6; 9 bases align to TRBD1. The trim removed 4 bases at V and 7 bases at J, leaving 11 bases unmatched. CDR1 and CDR2 from the germline V gene are SEHNR and FQNEAQ (reference sequence). The CDR3 totals 17 residues. CDR3: CASSSPGQGKGNSPLHF. The CDR3 region has the DNA TGTGCCAGCAGCTCCCCGGGACAGGGTAAAGGAAATTCACCCCTCCACTTT.

The chain links TRBV5-6 to TRBJ2-1, with TRBD2 matching over 7 bases. J was trimmed by 8 bases and V by 1 base; bases with no gene match: 18. Germline-derived CDR1 and CDR2 are SGHDT and YYEEEE. The CDR3 has 18 amino acids. The CDR3 reads CASSLTASGGWGTHEQFF. The CDR3 region has the DNA TGTGCCAGCAGCTTGACCGCTAGCGGCGGTTGGGGTACACATGAGCAGTTCTTC.

This chain connects TRBV29-1 to TRBJ1-2; D remains unclear. V lost 6 bases to trimming and J lost 2 bases, with 10 bases between them. CDR3 size: 12 residues. CDR1 and CDR2 from the germline V gene are SQVTM and ANQGSEA. The CDR3 sequence: CSVVRRNYGYTF. As DNA, the CDR3 is TGCAGCGTGGTCAGGAGGAACTATGGCTACACCTTC.

This clone was found once. The V gene is TRBV11-2, the J gene TRBJ1-1, with D uncertain. Trimming pared 2 bases from V and 1 base from J, leaving 8 bases between. This CDR3 is 14 amino acids long. Germline values: CDR1 SGHAT, CDR2 FQNNGV. The CDR3 DNA follows: TGTGCCAGCAGCTTACGAGCGGGGAACACTGAAGCTTTCTTT. Its translation: CASSLRAGNTEAFF.

The chain couples TRBV12-1 to TRBJ2-1; the table's D gene call, TRBD2, was not cross checked with the DNA. TRBV12-1 constitutes a pseudogene. This CDR3 region has 17 residues. The CDR3 DNA is TGTGCCAGCAGCTCGACTAGCGGGAGGGAGCGCACTCATGAGCAGTTCTTC. This translates into CASSSTSGRERTHEQFF.